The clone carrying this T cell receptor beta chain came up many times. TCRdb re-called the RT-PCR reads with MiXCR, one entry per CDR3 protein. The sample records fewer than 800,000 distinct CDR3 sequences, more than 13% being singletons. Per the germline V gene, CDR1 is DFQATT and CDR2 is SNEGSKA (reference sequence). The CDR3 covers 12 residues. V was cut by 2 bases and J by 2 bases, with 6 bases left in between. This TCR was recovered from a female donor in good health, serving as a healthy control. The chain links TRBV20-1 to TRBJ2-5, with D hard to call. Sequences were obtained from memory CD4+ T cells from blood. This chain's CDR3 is CSARKLQETQYF. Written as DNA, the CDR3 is TGCAGTGCTAGAAAATTACAAGAGACCCAGTACTTC.